The 27 T cell receptor beta chains in this list originate from one sample, sequenced in a study of blood T cell repertoires in COVID-19. Using immunoSEQ multiplex PCR, the repertoire was profiled, and TCRdb retains in-frame clones only, with some absent. The data hold roughly 76,000 clones, with 80% to 95% observed a single time. The sequenced sample was peripheral blood. The receptors come from a woman in her fifties or sixties with active COVID-19.

CDR3 in amino acids: CASTPQSQGTGELFF. As DNA, the CDR3 is TGTGCCAGCACCCCCCAATCGCAGGGGACCGGGGAGCTGTTTTTT. The genes are TRBV28 and TRBJ2-2; tentatively, D is TRBD1 (6 bases). In germline, CDR1 is MDHEN, CDR2 SYDVKM. There are 15 residues in the CDR3. Between the trimmed V and J ends, which lost 7 bases and 5 bases, there was a span of 17 bases.

The count of this clone is one. This chain joins TRBV19 and TRBJ2-3, with TRBD2 matching 7 bases. The germline V gene encodes CDR1 LNHDA and CDR2 SQIVND (reference sequence). J was trimmed by 1 base and V by 5 bases; bases with no gene match: 9. The CDR3 totals 16 residues. Here the CDR3 reads CASSPRGSGRTDTQYF. CDR3 nucleotides: TGTGCCAGTAGTCCGCGGGGGAGCGGTCGCACAGATACGCAGTATTTT. Variable domain in full (rest from reference TRBV19 and TRBJ2-3): DGGITQSPKYLFRKEGQNVTLSCEQNLNHDAMYWYRQDPGQGLRLIYYSQIVNDFQKGDIAEGYSVSREKKESFPLTVTSAQKNPTAFYLCASSPRGSGRTDTQYFGPGTRLTVL.

This clone has a handful of counts. This sequence joins TRBV28 and TRBJ2-7; 8 bases fit TRBD1. V lost 7 bases to trimming and J lost 6 bases; unmatched junction nucleotides: 11. CDR1 is MDHEN, CDR2 SYDVKM, per germline. This CDR3 has 14 residues. The CDR3 loop is CASKIPGQVGEQYF. CDR3 DNA: TGTGCCAGCAAAATACCGGGACAGGTTGGCGAGCAGTACTTC. Drawing the rest from reference TRBV28 and TRBJ2-7, the complete variable domain is DVKVTQSSRYLVKRTGEKVFLECVQDMDHENMFWYRQDPGLGLRLIYFSYDVKMKEKGDIPEGYSVSREKKERFSLILESASTNQTSMYLCASKIPGQVGEQYFGPGTRLTVT.

This clone is classed as medium-sized. V gene TRBV7-2 combines with J gene TRBJ1-5, with 8 bases identical to TRBD1. This CDR3 comprises 14 residues. The J segment lost 6 bases and the V segment lost 5 bases, leaving 6 bases of the junction unmatched. Germline CDR1 SGHTA, CDR2 FQGNSA. CDR3 nucleotide sequence: TGTGCCAGCAGCACACAGGGGGGTGCTCAGCCCCAGCATTTT. As protein: CASSTQGGAQPQHF.

This chain links TRBV19 with TRBJ1-4, with D perhaps TRBD1 (6 bases). Trimming pared 6 bases from V and 0 bases from J, leaving 11 bases between. Germline CDR1 is LNHDA and CDR2 is SQIVND (reference sequence). The CDR3 sequence is 15 residues long. The CDR3 spells CASSTRTATNEKLFF. In DNA, the CDR3 is TGTGCCAGTAGCACACGGACAGCAACTAATGAAAAACTGTTTTTT.

This clone was detected only a few times. CDR3 DNA: TGTGCCAGCAGCCGGACAGGGGACTATGGCTACACCTTC. Protein product: CASSRTGDYGYTF. V and J are TRBV6-5 and TRBJ1-2; 9 nucleotides match TRBD1. Germline V gives CDR1 MNHEY, CDR2 SVGAGI. V lost 6 bases and J lost 3; bases outside the gene matches: 2. This CDR3 comprises 13 residues.

The chain carries TRBV19 and TRBJ2-1, with a tentative D call TRBD2 (7 bases). The CDR3 totals 18 residues. CDR1 and CDR2 from the germline V gene are LNHDA and SQIVND (reference sequence). V dropped 5 bases and J dropped 0 bases, with 20 bases sitting between them. The CDR3 nucleotides read TGTGCCAGTAGTCTCCGGGGGGCTCGCGGCTACTCCTACAATGAGCAGTTCTTC. Translation: CASSLRGARGYSYNEQFF.

V and J are TRBV6-5 and TRBJ2-5; possibly TRBD2 for D (6 bases). The CDR3 has 15 amino acids. The germline gives CDR1 MNHEY, CDR2 SVGAGI. V was shortened by 0 bases and J by 2 bases, with 10 bases between the two germline ends. The CDR3 region is CASSYSGGRQETQYF. The CDR3 nucleotides are TGTGCCAGCAGTTACTCGGGGGGTCGGCAAGAGACCCAGTACTTC.

This clone was counted only a few times. The rearrangement uses TRBV7-2 and TRBJ2-7, with D uncertain. The V gene lost 5 bases and the J gene lost 3 bases, with 17 bases spanning the gap. Germline CDR1 is SGHTA and CDR2 is FQGNSA. The CDR3 runs 15 residues. CDR3 DNA sequence: TGTGCCAGCAGCCCGGTGGGCGTACCGTACTACGAGCAGTACTTC. This translates into CASSPVGVPYYEQYF.

The chain employs TRBV28 and TRBJ1-5; D unresolved. Germline CDR1 MDHEN, CDR2 SYDVKM. The CDR3 loop spans 13 amino acids. Trimming took off 7 bases at V and 7 bases at J, with 14 bases between the two ends. The CDR3 spells CASITHRAQPQHF. The CDR3 DNA is TGTGCCAGCATCACACATCGAGCGCAGCCCCAGCATTTT.

The chain joins TRBV3-1 (or the pseudogene TRBV3-2) to TRBJ1-1; TRBD1 matches 9 bases. The CDR3 totals 15 residues. V was pared by 2 bases and J by 5 bases, with 6 bases of the junction left unmatched. Germline CDR1 reads LGHDT; CDR2 reads YNNKEL (reference sequence). CDR3 sequence reads: CASSQRGTGRTEAFF. The CDR3 nucleotides are TGTGCCAGCAGCCAAAGAGGGACAGGGAGGACTGAAGCTTTCTTT.

This chain links TRBV27 with TRBJ2-3, with a tentative D call TRBD2 (5 bases). Germline V gives CDR1 MNHEY, CDR2 SMNVEV (reference sequence). V lost 3 bases, J lost 1 base, and 8 bases lay in between. The length of the CDR3 is 14 residues. The CDR3 is CASSFGKGTDTQYF. DNA for the CDR3: TGTGCCAGCAGTTTCGGGAAGGGCACAGATACGCAGTATTTT.

This chain links TRBV2 with TRBJ1-6; tentative D call: TRBD1 (6 bases). Trimming removed 4 bases from V and 4 bases from J, with 8 bases in between. Per germline, CDR1 SNHLY and CDR2 FYNNEI. The CDR3 contains 14 residues. The CDR3 sequence is CASSGTAYNSPLHF. The CDR3 nucleotides read TGTGCCAGCAGTGGGACAGCATATAATTCACCCCTCCACTTT.

A single count supports this clone. The chain links TRBV19 to TRBJ2-1; D remains ambiguous. From germline, CDR1 is LNHDA and CDR2 SQIVND (reference sequence). The germline V and J ends were trimmed by 10 bases and 8 bases, with 24 bases remaining between them. The CDR3 loop spans 15 amino acids. The DNA of the CDR3 is TGTGCCACCCTCCTGGAGTCCCTGGCTGATGATGAGCAGTTCTTC. Protein: CATLLESLADDEQFF.

The V and J genes are TRBV27 and TRBJ2-7; 9 nucleotides align to TRBD2. CDR3 size: 14 residues. With V trimmed by 6 bases and J by 1 base, 4 bases remained unmatched. Germline assignment: CDR1 MNHEY and CDR2 SMNVEV (reference sequence). This CDR3 reads CASRLAGVSYEQYF. CDR3 bases: TGTGCCAGCAGGTTAGCGGGAGTTTCCTACGAGCAGTACTTC.

CDR3 DNA sequence: TGTGCCAGCAGGGCTAGCGGGAGTAACGAGCAGTACTTC. Translated, it gives CASRASGSNEQYF. The chain joins TRBV28 to TRBJ2-7, with 10 bases matching TRBD2. V lost 6 bases and J lost 5; bases outside the gene matches: 4. This CDR3 comprises 13 residues. Germline V CDR1 and CDR2: MDHEN, SYDVKM.

The chain joins TRBV5-1 to TRBJ1-1, with D unclear. V lost 0 bases, J lost 5 bases, and 8 bases lay in between. Germline CDR1 reads SGHRS; CDR2 reads YFSETQ. This CDR3 spans 13 amino acids. The CDR3 DNA sequence: TGCGCCAGCAGCTTGGAAGGGAGTACTGAAGCTTTCTTT. Protein sequence: CASSLEGSTEAFF.

The rearrangement uses TRBV3-1 (or the pseudogene TRBV3-2) and TRBJ1-2; TRBD1 agrees at 8 bases. This CDR3 spans 16 amino acids. In germline, CDR1 is LGHDT, CDR2 YNNKEL (reference sequence). Trimming cost V 3 bases and J 2 bases; bases outside gene matches: 8. Written as DNA, the CDR3 is TGTGCCAGCAGCCATTTTGGAAGACAGGGGAACTATGGCTACACCTTC. Translation: CASSHFGRQGNYGYTF.

The chain couples TRBV5-5 to TRBJ2-5; the match to TRBD1 covers 9 bases. CDR1 is SGHKS and CDR2 is YYEKEE in the germline V gene (reference sequence). V shed 4 bases and J 4 bases; nucleotides not matched to a gene: 8. The CDR3 is made up of 15 amino acids. The CDR3 region has the DNA TGTGCCAGCAGCCGAGGAGACAGGGGGGTAGAGACCCAGTACTTC. Encoded protein: CASSRGDRGVETQYF.

J is TRBJ2-7 and V is TRBV4-2; 11 bases align to TRBD2. There are 17 residues in the CDR3. Trimming cost V 0 bases and J 2 bases; bases outside gene matches: 6. CDR1 and CDR2 (germline): LGHNA, YNFKEQ. CDR3 in amino acids: CASSQDRGLADAYEQYF. In DNA, the CDR3 is TGTGCCAGCAGCCAAGATCGGGGACTAGCGGACGCCTACGAGCAGTACTTC.

The gene calls are TRBV5-1 and TRBJ2-3, with D possibly being TRBD1 (6 bases). The germline CDR1 and CDR2 sequences are SGHRS and YFSETQ. CDR3 length: 15 amino acids. V was pared by 3 bases and J by 2 bases, with 13 bases between. The CDR3 loop is CASSSQGRVTDTQYF. CDR3 DNA: TGCGCCAGCAGCTCACAGGGCCGGGTCACAGATACGCAGTATTTT.

The CDR3 loop reads CASRTQTYRGSPLHF. CDR3 DNA sequence: TGTGCCAGCAGAACTCAGACGTACAGGGGCTCACCCCTCCACTTT. The rearrangement joins TRBV6-5 to TRBJ1-6; 7 bases align to TRBD1. Germline values: CDR1 MNHEY, CDR2 SVGAGI. V lost 6 bases and J lost 10; bases outside the gene matches: 12. There are 15 residues in the CDR3.

CDR3 in amino acids: CASSPTFDAGYEQYF. Written as DNA, the CDR3 is TGTGCCAGCAGCCCCACCTTTGATGCGGGCTACGAGCAGTACTTC. This chain links TRBV13 with TRBJ2-7; D possibly corresponds to TRBD2 (5 bases). V lost 5 bases and J lost 3, with 17 bases in between. Per germline, CDR1 PRHDT and CDR2 FYEKMQ (reference sequence). The CDR3 sequence is 15 residues long.

This clone appeared a single time. The J gene is TRBJ1-1, the V gene TRBV11-2, with D perhaps matching TRBD1 (5 bases). The CDR3 contains 14 residues. V lost 4 bases and J lost 5, with 14 bases in between. CDR1 SGHAT and CDR2 FQNNGV come from the germline V gene. The CDR3 region is CASSSRGLVTEAFF. CDR3 in DNA: TGTGCCAGCAGCTCAAGGGGCCTTGTTACTGAAGCTTTCTTT.

The gene calls are TRBV2 and TRBJ2-1; the D gene is possibly TRBD2 (6 bases). Trimming stripped 6 bases from V and 11 bases from J, with 17 bases between. The CDR3 length is 13 residues. Germline-derived CDR1 and CDR2 are SNHLY and FYNNEI. This CDR3 reads CASRASEVEKQFF. Here the CDR3 DNA reads TGTGCCAGCAGAGCTAGCGAAGTAGAAAAGCAGTTCTTC.

This clone was recorded only once. The V gene is TRBV30, the J gene TRBJ1-5; D is possibly TRBD1 (5 bases). Germline V gene sequence: CDR1 GTSNPN, CDR2 SVGIG (reference sequence). Trimming shortened V by 4 bases and J by 5 bases, and 12 bases separated the two germline ends. The CDR3 has 13 residues. CDR3 region: CAWTPGPYQPQHF. The DNA for the CDR3 is TGTGCCTGGACGCCAGGGCCGTATCAGCCCCAGCATTTT.

This chain connects TRBV5-4 to TRBJ2-5; TRBD2 aligns across 10 bases. In germline, CDR1 is SGHNT, CDR2 YYREEE (reference sequence). The CDR3 has 15 amino acids. V was pared by 3 bases and J by 2 bases, with 4 bases of the junction left unmatched. The CDR3 DNA reads as TGTGCCAGCAGCTGGGGGACTAGCGCGCAAGAGACCCAGTACTTC. The encoded protein is CASSWGTSAQETQYF.